The 8 T cell receptor beta chains presented below share a single source sample, sequenced in a study of T cells in Graves' hyperthyroidism and ophthalmopathy (dated by TCRdb to between 2018 and 2020). The library was produced with multiplex PCR. Reads for this sample came from an Illumina HiSeq 2000. The TCR beta CDR3 regions were amplified from the RNA transcripts. A first-round RT-PCR of the TCR CDR3 used the HTBI primer set with the Qiagen OneStep RT-PCR kit. TCRdb reanalyzed the raw reads on its own, using fastp at Q25 for trimming and MiXCR for clone calling, and kept in-frame beta chains. Each entry is one CDR3 protein sequence, shown with its most common DNA and genes. The sample table lists a few hundred thousand distinct CDR3 sequences, more than 20% of them with a count of one. The ten top clones hold less than 85% of the sample. Sequenced sample: blood. These receptors were taken from a man aged 45-65 years with Graves' hyperthyroidism.

This rearrangement joins TRBV6-1 to TRBJ2-7; 12 nucleotides line up with TRBD1. Trimming at V came to 4 bases and at J to 6 bases, leaving 7 bases not matched to a gene. The germline V gene has CDR1 MNHNS and CDR2 SASEGT. This CDR3 region has 15 residues. The CDR3 spells CASSASGTGGGEQYF. CDR3 bases: TGTGCCAGCAGTGCGTCCGGGACAGGGGGCGGCGAGCAGTACTTC.

The count of this clonotype is one. The rearrangement joins TRBV18 to TRBJ2-1; D not certain. V gave up 1 base and J gave up 6 bases, with 4 bases separating them. The CDR3 loop spans 12 amino acids. The germline gives CDR1 KGHSH, CDR2 LQKENI. The CDR3 DNA is TGTGCCAGCTCACCACTAGCCAATGAGCAGTTCTTC. This sequence encodes CASSPLANEQFF. Using reference TRBV18 and TRBJ2-1 for the parts outside the CDR3, the full variable domain is NAGVMQNPRHLVRRRGQEARLRCSPMKGHSHVYWYRQLPEEGLKFMVYLQKENIIDESGMPKERFSAEFPKEGPSILRIQQVVRGDSAAYFCASSPLANEQFFGPGTRLTVL.

In this sample, this clonotype turned up a few times. The rearrangement uses TRBV19 and TRBJ2-1; no firm D call. The CDR3 sequence is 13 residues long. Germline lookup yields CDR1 LNHDA and CDR2 SQIVND (reference sequence). With 7 bases removed from V and 3 bases from J, the gap between germline ends came to 10 bases. As DNA, the CDR3 is TGTGCCAGTACAAAGGTGGGCTACAATGAGCAGTTCTTC. Protein: CASTKVGYNEQFF.

The chain carries TRBV20-1 and TRBJ2-1; 7 nucleotides agree with TRBD2. Germline trimming cut 5 bases from V and 0 bases from J; bases unmatched to any gene: 4. The CDR3 is 14 residues long. Germline CDR1 reads DFQATT; CDR2 reads SNEGSKA (reference sequence). The CDR3 is CSASRENSYNEQFF. The CDR3 DNA is TGCAGTGCTTCGCGGGAGAACTCCTACAATGAGCAGTTCTTC.

This clonotype was counted a few times. The chain carries TRBV12-3 or TRBV12-4 and TRBJ2-1; 9 bases match TRBD2. Germline trimming cut 6 bases from V and 5 bases from J; bases unmatched to any gene: 2. This CDR3 is 13 amino acids long. The CDR3: CASRPSGNNEQFF. DNA of the CDR3: TGTGCCAGCAGACCTAGCGGGAACAATGAGCAGTTCTTC.

Written as DNA, the CDR3 is TGTGCCAGCAGCTTTCCGCAGGCTTACGAGCAGTACTTC. It specifies CASSFPQAYEQYF. This rearrangement joins TRBV7-2 to TRBJ2-7; D call uncertain. V shed 3 bases and J shed 4 bases, with 10 bases lying between them. The germline CDR1 and CDR2 sequences are SGHTA and FQGNSA. The CDR3 runs 13 residues.

This clonotype was seen repeatedly, ten times or more. The chain joins TRBV7-2 to TRBJ2-1; D may be TRBD2 (5 bases). V was pared by 5 bases and J by 0 bases, with 14 bases between. CDR3 size: 16 residues. CDR1 is SGHTA and CDR2 is FQGNSA in the germline V gene. The CDR3 sequence: CASSLAGWSSYNEQFF. The CDR3 DNA reads TGTGCCAGCAGCCTCGCGGGTTGGAGCTCCTACAATGAGCAGTTCTTC.

This clonotype was seen repeatedly, ten times or more. The chain has TRBV7-6 and TRBJ2-1, with 11 bases fitting TRBD2. Losses at the gene ends were 2 bases for V and 8 bases for J; bases not matched to a gene: 5. The CDR3 spans 15 residues. The germline V gene has CDR1 SGHVS and CDR2 FNYEAQ. DNA for the CDR3: TGTGCCAGCAGCTTAAGGCTAGCGGGAGGTCATGAGCAGTTCTTC. Encoded protein: CASSLRLAGGHEQFF. Together with reference TRBV7-6 and TRBJ2-1, the CDR3 gives the full variable domain: GAGVSQSPRYKVTKRGQDVALRCDPISGHVSLYWYRQALGQGPEFLTYFNYEAQQDKSGLPNDRFSAERPEGSISTLTIQRTEQRDSAMYRCASSLRLAGGHEQFFGPGTRLTVL.